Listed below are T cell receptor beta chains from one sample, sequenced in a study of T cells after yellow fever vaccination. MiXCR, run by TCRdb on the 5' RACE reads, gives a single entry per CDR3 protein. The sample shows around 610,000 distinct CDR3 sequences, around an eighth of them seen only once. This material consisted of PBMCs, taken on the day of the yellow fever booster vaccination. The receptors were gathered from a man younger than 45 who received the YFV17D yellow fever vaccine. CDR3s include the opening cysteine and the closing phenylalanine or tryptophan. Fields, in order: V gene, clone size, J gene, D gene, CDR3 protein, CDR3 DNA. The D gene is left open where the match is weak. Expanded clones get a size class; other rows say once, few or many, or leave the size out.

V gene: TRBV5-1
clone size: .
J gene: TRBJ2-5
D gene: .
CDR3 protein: CASSGDNQETQYF
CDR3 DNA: TGCGCCAGCAGCGGGGACAACCAAGAGACCCAGTACTTC

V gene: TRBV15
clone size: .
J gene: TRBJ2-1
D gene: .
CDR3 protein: CATSRDESEQFF
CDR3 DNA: TGTGCCACCAGCAGAGATGAGTCTGAGCAGTTCTTC

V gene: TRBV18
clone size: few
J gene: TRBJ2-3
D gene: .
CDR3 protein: CASSPGITDTQYF
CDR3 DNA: TGTGCCAGCTCACCAGGGATCACAGATACGCAGTATTTT

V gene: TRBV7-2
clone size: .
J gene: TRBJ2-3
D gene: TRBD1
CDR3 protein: CASTSGGWIDTQYF
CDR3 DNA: TGTGCCAGCACTTCAGGGGGCTGGATAGATACGCAGTATTTT

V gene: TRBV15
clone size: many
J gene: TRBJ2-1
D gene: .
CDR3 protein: CATSLGTRDEQFF
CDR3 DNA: TGTGCCACCAGCCTGGGCACTAGAGATGAGCAGTTCTTC

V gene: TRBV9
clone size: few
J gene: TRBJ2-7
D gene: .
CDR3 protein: CASSVDTGNEQYF
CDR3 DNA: TGTGCCAGCAGCGTCGACACAGGGAATGAGCAGTACTTC

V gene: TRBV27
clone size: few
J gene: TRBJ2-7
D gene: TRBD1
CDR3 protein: CASSRAGGAYEQYF
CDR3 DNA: TGTGCCAGCAGTAGGGCAGGGGGCGCGTACGAGCAGTACTTC

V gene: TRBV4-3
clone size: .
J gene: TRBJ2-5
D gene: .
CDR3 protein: CASSQGTKETQYF
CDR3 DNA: TGCGCCAGCAGCCAAGGCACAAAAGAGACCCAGTACTTC

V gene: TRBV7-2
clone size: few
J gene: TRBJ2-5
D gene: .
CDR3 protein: CASRQLAVETQYF
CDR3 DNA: TGTGCCAGCAGGCAACTGGCGGTGGAGACCCAGTACTTC

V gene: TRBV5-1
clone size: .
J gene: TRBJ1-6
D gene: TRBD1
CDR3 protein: CASSPGQGRSPLHF
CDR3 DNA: TGCGCCAGCAGCCCGGGACAGGGTAGATCACCCCTCCACTTT

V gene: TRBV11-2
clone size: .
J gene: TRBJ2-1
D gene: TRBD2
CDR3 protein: CASSRLLAGVHEQFF
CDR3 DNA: TGTGCCAGCAGCCGGTTACTAGCGGGAGTGCATGAGCAGTTCTTC

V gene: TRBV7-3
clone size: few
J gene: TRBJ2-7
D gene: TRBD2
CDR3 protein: CASSLSGGGFHEQYF
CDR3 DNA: TGTGCCAGCAGCTTAAGTGGGGGGGGTTTCCACGAGCAGTACTTC

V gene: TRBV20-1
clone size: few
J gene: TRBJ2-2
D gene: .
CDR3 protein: CSAGSGAGSGELFF
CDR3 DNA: TGCAGTGCTGGGTCAGGGGCAGGATCCGGGGAGCTGTTTTTT

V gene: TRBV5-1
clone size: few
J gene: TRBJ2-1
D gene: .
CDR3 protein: CASSLGTVYNNEQFF
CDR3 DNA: TGCGCCAGCAGCTTGGGGACAGTATACAACAATGAGCAGTTCTTC